These 28 T cell receptor beta chains came from one sample sequenced in a study of Ad26.COV2.S vaccination and SARS-CoV-2 variants. Treatment indicated: 15 to 20 received Ad26.COV2.S at low or high dose, single or two shots; several received placebo; per-sample allocation not given. Sampling was performed 63 days after the first vaccine or placebo injection. Measured with immunoSEQ multiplex PCR; TCRdb has only the in-frame clones, and not every one. Among roughly 380,000 clones listed, approximately 87% were seen once. This material consisted of peripheral blood, taken in a trial of Ad26.COV2.S vaccine versus placebo. These receptors were obtained from a person between 18 and 59 years old who received the Ad26.COV2.S COVID-19 vaccine or a placebo.

The chain couples TRBV5-5 to TRBJ2-7; tentatively, D is TRBD2 (6 bases). Germline V lookup: CDR1 SGHKS, CDR2 YYEKEE (reference sequence). The CDR3 runs to 15 residues. Trimming removed 0 bases from V and 2 bases from J, with 12 bases in between. DNA for the CDR3: TGTGCCAGCAGCTTGGGCGGGATCCATACCTACGAGCAGTACTTC. Protein: CASSLGGIHTYEQYF.

The chain couples TRBV7-2 to TRBJ2-2, with D possibly being TRBD2 (5 bases). The V and J ends lost 6 bases and 0 bases respectively, with 17 bases between them. The CDR3 has 17 amino acids. Germline values: CDR1 SGHTA, CDR2 FQGNSA. CDR3 in amino acids: CASRSTGDIANTGELFF. CDR3 nucleotide sequence: TGTGCCAGCAGGTCAACCGGGGATATCGCGAACACCGGGGAGCTGTTTTTT. The whole variable domain, remainder taken from reference TRBV7-2 and TRBJ2-2, is GAGVSQSPSNKVTEKGKDVELRCDPISGHTALYWYRQSLGQGLEFLIYFQGNSAPDKSGLPSDRFSAERTGGSVSTLTIQRTQQEDSAVYLCASRSTGDIANTGELFFGEGSRLTVL.

The gene calls are TRBV6-2 or TRBV6-3 and TRBJ2-5; TRBD2 aligns across 13 bases. This CDR3 has 18 amino acids. The trim removed 2 bases at V and 5 bases at J, leaving 11 bases unmatched. CDR1 is MNHEY, CDR2 SVGEGT, per germline. The CDR3 spells CASSYLGLAGKTWETQYF. In DNA, the CDR3 is TGTGCCAGCAGTTACCTGGGACTAGCGGGGAAGACTTGGGAGACCCAGTACTTC.

This clone was seen only once. This sequence joins TRBV21-1 and TRBJ2-1; TRBD2 is taken as the D call from the table, unchecked against the DNA. TRBV21-1 is a recognized pseudogene. The CDR3 is 17 amino acids. The CDR3, as DNA: TGTGCCAGCAGGGAGCCTTTGGCGGGACTAGCCTACAATGAGCAGTTCTTC. It translates to CASREPLAGLAYNEQFF.

The chain is built from TRBV4-3 and TRBJ2-7; 9 nucleotides agree with TRBD1. CDR1 and CDR2 (germline): LGHNA, YSLEER. V shed 4 bases and J 4 bases; nucleotides not matched to a gene: 5. The CDR3 runs to 14 residues. The DNA of the CDR3 is TGCGCCAGCAGCCGGGTGGGACAGGGATACGAGCAGTACTTC. This sequence encodes CASSRVGQGYEQYF.

The rearrangement uses TRBV12-3 or TRBV12-4 and TRBJ2-7; 7 bases match TRBD1. The CDR3 has 13 residues. After removal of 6 bases from V and 2 bases from J, the junction contained 4 bases not matched to a gene. This CDR3 reads CASSQGVPYEQYF. The CDR3 nucleotides read TGTGCCAGCAGCCAGGGGGTCCCCTACGAGCAGTACTTC.

The chain combines TRBV27 with TRBJ2-7; the D gene could be TRBD1 or TRBD2 (5 bases each). Trimming took off 6 bases at V and 4 bases at J, with 13 bases between the two ends. Germline CDR1 MNHEY, CDR2 SMNVEV (reference sequence). The length of the CDR3 is 13 residues. DNA for the CDR3: TGTGCCAGCAGCCCGGGGCTAGTTTACGAGCAGTACTTC. Protein product: CASSPGLVYEQYF.

The rearrangement uses TRBV24-1 and TRBJ2-3, with 8 bases matching TRBD2. This CDR3 is 20 amino acids long. Germline V CDR1 and CDR2: KGHDR, SFDVKD. V lost 4 bases, J lost 1 base, and 18 bases stayed unmatched. Here the CDR3 DNA reads TGTGCCACCAGTGACCGGGACTCCGGGGGGGCCCGATTCGGCACAGATACGCAGTATTTT. Translation: CATSDRDSGGARFGTDTQYF.

This chain joins TRBV19 and TRBJ1-5; no clear D gene. The CDR3 has 12 residues. The germline gives CDR1 LNHDA, CDR2 SQIVND (reference sequence). Trimming pared 3 bases from V and 5 bases from J, leaving 5 bases between. CDR3 sequence (DNA): TGTGCCAGTAGTATGACCCATCAGCCCCAGCATTTT. It encodes CASSMTHQPQHF. Full variable domain (outside the CDR3, taken from reference TRBV19 and TRBJ1-5): DGGITQSPKYLFRKEGQNVTLSCEQNLNHDAMYWYRQDPGQGLRLIYYSQIVNDFQKGDIAEGYSVSREKKESFPLTVTSAQKNPTAFYLCASSMTHQPQHFGDGTRLSIL.

This clone came up a few times. This chain connects TRBV18 to TRBJ2-5; a weak D match, TRBD2 (6 bases). CDR3 length: 17 residues. Germline assignment: CDR1 KGHSH and CDR2 LQKENI. V was clipped by 1 base and J by 2 bases, with 17 bases between them. The CDR3 nucleotides read TGTGCCAGCTCACCACTTCAGAGATTTGGGGGGCAAGAGACCCAGTACTTC. Its translation: CASSPLQRFGGQETQYF.

This chain joins TRBV6-5 and TRBJ2-7, with D perhaps TRBD1 (6 bases). The CDR3 is made up of 15 amino acids. The V and J ends lost 7 bases and 8 bases respectively, with 24 bases between them. CDR1 is MNHEY, CDR2 SVGAGI, per germline. The CDR3 DNA is TGTGCCAGCACCCACTCCGGGACAAGACCTACCAAGCAGTACTTC. Translating gives CASTHSGTRPTKQYF.

The V gene is TRBV29-1, the J gene TRBJ1-2; a weak D match, TRBD1 (6 bases). The CDR3 covers 12 residues. The V end lost 6 bases, the J end lost 3 bases, and 11 bases lay between the germline ends. CDR1 SQVTM and CDR2 ANQGSEA come from the germline V gene. The CDR3 reads CSVPKGDYGYTF. CDR3 nucleotide sequence: TGCAGCGTCCCAAAGGGGGACTATGGCTACACCTTC.

The V and J genes are TRBV5-1 and TRBJ2-1; D is possibly TRBD1 (8 bases). Germline assignment: CDR1 SGHRS and CDR2 YFSETQ. Trimming pared 3 bases from V and 12 bases from J, leaving 13 bases between. This CDR3 comprises 12 residues. The chain's CDR3 is CASSSTGGGQFF. The CDR3 coding sequence is TGCGCCAGCAGCTCCACAGGGGGGGGGCAGTTCTTC.

CDR3 region: CASSLIPATTEQYF. The CDR3, as DNA: TGTGCCAGCAGCTTAATTCCAGCCACCACGGAGCAGTACTTC. The rearrangement uses TRBV13 and TRBJ2-7, with D unresolved. The CDR3 covers 14 residues. The V gene lost 2 bases and the J gene lost 7 bases, with 15 bases spanning the gap. Germline V gives CDR1 PRHDT, CDR2 FYEKMQ (reference sequence).

This clone is a singleton in its sample. The chain has TRBV29-1 and TRBJ1-2; maybe TRBD1 (5 bases). This CDR3 is built from 12 residues. The germline V and J ends were trimmed by 7 bases and 3 bases, with 12 bases remaining between them. Germline CDR1 and CDR2: SQVTM and ANQGSEA. This CDR3 reads CSAEGLDYGYTF. CDR3 in DNA: TGCAGCGCCGAGGGGCTAGACTATGGCTACACCTTC.

The V call is TRBV14, the J call TRBJ1-4; no clear D. Looked up from germline, CDR1 is SGHDN and CDR2 is FVKESK. V lost 1 base and J 2 bases, leaving 5 bases between the germline ends. The CDR3 is 14 residues long. Here the CDR3 reads CASSQAGTNEKLFF. The CDR3 region has the DNA TGTGCCAGCAGCCAAGCGGGGACTAATGAAAAACTGTTTTTT.

The J gene is TRBJ2-3, the V gene TRBV6-1; 7 nucleotides agree with TRBD2. The germline gives CDR1 MNHNS, CDR2 SASEGT. The CDR3 runs to 15 residues. After removal of 3 bases from V and 6 bases from J, the junction contained 9 bases not matched to a gene. The CDR3 DNA reads TGTGCCAGCAGTGACCTCGCGGGGGATTGGGATACGCAGTATTTT. It translates to CASSDLAGDWDTQYF.

The genes are TRBV2 and TRBJ2-3; tentatively, D is TRBD1 or TRBD2 (6 bases each). Trimming left V 4 bases short and J 2 bases short, with 10 bases between. CDR3 length equals 14 residues. The germline V gene encodes CDR1 SNHLY and CDR2 FYNNEI. CDR3: CASSGGADTDTQYF. The DNA for the CDR3 is TGTGCCAGCAGTGGGGGGGCCGACACAGATACGCAGTATTTT.

This rearrangement joins TRBV5-6 to TRBJ1-2; 7 nucleotides match TRBD1. Germline trimming cut 0 bases from V and 8 bases from J; bases unmatched to any gene: 7. Germline V gene data show CDR1 as SGHDT and CDR2 as YYEEEE. The CDR3 contains 14 residues. CDR3 sequence (DNA): TGTGCCAGCAGCTTGGTCCAGGGGGTGCGGGGCTACACCTTC. Its translation: CASSLVQGVRGYTF.

The chain combines TRBV30 with TRBJ2-2; the D gene is possibly TRBD2 (5 bases). The CDR3 is 13 residues long. The germline CDR1 and CDR2 sequences are GTSNPN and SVGIG (reference sequence). V was trimmed by 3 bases and J by 5 bases, leaving 10 bases between them. The CDR3 here is CAWRNTRTGELFF. The CDR3 nucleotides are TGTGCCTGGAGAAACACTAGAACCGGGGAGCTGTTTTTT.

V is TRBV14 and J is TRBJ2-5, with no clear D. The CDR3 totals 12 residues. Trimming took off 1 base at V and 5 bases at J, with 5 bases between the two ends. From germline, CDR1 is SGHDN and CDR2 FVKESK. The CDR3 DNA reads as TGTGCCAGCAGCCAAGCGCGGGAGACCCAGTACTTC. Amino acids: CASSQARETQYF. The full variable domain, rest sourced from reference TRBV14 and TRBJ2-5, is EAGVTQFPSHSVIEKGQTVTLRCDPISGHDNLYWYRRVMGKEIKFLLHFVKESKQDESGMPNNRFLAERTGGTYSTLKVQPAELEDSGVYFCASSQARETQYFGPGTRLLVL.

This chain uses TRBV11-2 with TRBJ1-1; D is perhaps TRBD1 (5 bases). Germline lookup yields CDR1 SGHAT and CDR2 FQNNGV. This CDR3 has 15 residues. V was trimmed by 0 bases and J by 1 base, leaving 9 bases between them. CDR3: CASSLEGRENTEAFF. CDR3 nucleotide sequence: TGTGCCAGCAGCTTAGAGGGCAGGGAGAACACTGAAGCTTTCTTT.

This chain uses TRBV25-1 with TRBJ1-4; D gene unclear. Germline V gene lookup returns CDR1 MGHDK and CDR2 SYGVNS. The CDR3 is 16 amino acids. Trimming removed 5 bases at V and 6 bases at J, with 19 bases between. The CDR3 sequence: CASSPYEWEGDEKLFF. CDR3 in DNA: TGTGCCAGCAGTCCCTACGAGTGGGAGGGTGATGAAAAACTGTTTTTT.

The sample holds one count of this clone. The rearrangement uses TRBV27 and TRBJ1-5; the D gene is possibly TRBD1 (5 bases). The CDR3 spans 12 residues. Germline assignment: CDR1 MNHEY and CDR2 SMNVEV (reference sequence). V lost 10 bases and J lost 9, with 16 bases in between. Here the CDR3 reads CATGTASWPQHF. The CDR3 region has the DNA TGTGCCACCGGGACTGCTTCTTGGCCCCAGCATTTT.

This rearrangement joins TRBV3-1 (or the pseudogene TRBV3-2) to TRBJ2-7, with 12 bases identical to TRBD1. The J segment lost 4 bases and the V segment lost 3 bases, leaving 10 bases of the junction unmatched. The CDR3 totals 17 residues. CDR1 and CDR2 from the germline V gene are LGHDT and YNNKEL (reference sequence). CDR3 amino acids: CASSHPSPGQGAYEQYF. The CDR3 DNA is TGTGCCAGCAGCCACCCATCACCGGGACAGGGGGCTTACGAGCAGTACTTC.

The chain couples TRBV6-1 to TRBJ1-2; possible D gene TRBD1, 5 bases. The CDR3 length is 15 residues. Deletions cut 2 bases from V and 4 bases from J, with 14 bases between. CDR1 is MNHNS, CDR2 SASEGT, per germline. CDR3 residues: CASSELGREGYGYTF. The CDR3 nucleotides read TGTGCCAGCAGTGAATTAGGCAGGGAGGGCTATGGCTACACCTTC.

The V and J genes are TRBV30 and TRBJ2-7; D not resolved. V was trimmed by 2 bases and J by 2 bases, leaving 7 bases between them. The CDR3 consists of 12 residues. CDR1 and CDR2 (germline): GTSNPN, SVGIG (reference sequence). CDR3 residues: CAWSPRPYEQYF. Here the CDR3 DNA reads TGTGCCTGGAGTCCACGGCCCTACGAGCAGTACTTC. Together with reference TRBV30 and TRBJ2-7, the CDR3 gives the full variable domain: SQTIHQWPATLVQPVGSPLSLECTVEGTSNPNLYWYRQAAGRGLQLLFYSVGIGQISSEVPQNLSASRPQDRQFILSSKKLLLSDSGFYLCAWSPRPYEQYFGPGTRLTVT.

The chain joins TRBV5-1 to TRBJ2-7, with 11 bases fitting TRBD2. The CDR3 covers 17 residues. V lost 2 bases to trimming and J lost 2 bases; unmatched junction nucleotides: 9. The germline V gene has CDR1 SGHRS and CDR2 YFSETQ. In DNA, the CDR3 is TGCGCCAGCAGCTTAGGTATCACTAGCGGGGGAACCTACGAGCAGTACTTC. It translates to CASSLGITSGGTYEQYF.